These 9 T cell receptor beta chains were all obtained from the same sample, sequenced in a study of blood T cell repertoires in COVID-19. Generated by immunoSEQ multiplex PCR, the TCRdb table keeps only in-frame clones and is missing some. The sample lists under 350,000 clones, 85% to 90% occurring once. Material for sequencing was peripheral blood. These receptors came from a man aged 35-49 years with acute or convalescent COVID-19.

V gene TRBV6-5 combines with J gene TRBJ1-2; D is perhaps TRBD1 (5 bases). CDR1 is MNHEY and CDR2 is SVGAGI in the germline V gene. V was shortened by 6 bases and J by 4 bases, with 9 bases between the two germline ends. CDR3 length: 12 amino acids. The chain's CDR3 is CASSLTVYGYTF. Written as DNA, the CDR3 is TGTGCCAGCAGCCTGACAGTCTATGGCTACACCTTC.

The chain carries TRBV7-2 and TRBJ2-7; 10 nucleotides align to TRBD2. The CDR3 extends over 14 amino acids. Germline V CDR1 and CDR2: SGHTA, FQGNSA. V was clipped by 3 bases and J by 4 bases; unmatched bases: 3. The CDR3 nucleotides read TGTGCCAGCAGCTTTAGCGGGGGGACTTACGAGCAGTACTTC. Translating it yields CASSFSGGTYEQYF. The variable domain in full, with the rest retrieved from reference TRBV7-2 and TRBJ2-7, is GAGVSQSPSNKVTEKGKDVELRCDPISGHTALYWYRQSLGQGLEFLIYFQGNSAPDKSGLPSDRFSAERTGGSVSTLTIQRTQQEDSAVYLCASSFSGGTYEQYFGPGTRLTVT.

The V gene is TRBV2, the J gene TRBJ1-1, with D perhaps TRBD1 (6 bases). The germline V gene encodes CDR1 SNHLY and CDR2 FYNNEI. The CDR3 runs to 13 residues. The V end was cut by 9 bases, the J end by 4 bases, with 15 bases between. CDR3 amino acids: CARGGQGITEAFF. For the CDR3, the DNA is TGTGCCAGGGGAGGGCAGGGGATCACTGAAGCTTTCTTT.

This clone appeared a few times. Other DNA sequences in this specimen translate into the identical CDR3. The chain employs TRBV2 and TRBJ2-7; D is perhaps TRBD2 (5 bases). The V end was cut by 6 bases, the J end by 0 bases, with 6 bases between. CDR3 length: 12 residues. Germline V gives CDR1 SNHLY, CDR2 FYNNEI. The CDR3 here is CASRRDSYEQYF. CDR3 DNA sequence: TGTGCCAGCAGACGGGACTCCTACGAGCAGTACTTC. Combining the CDR3 with reference TRBV2 and TRBJ2-7 gives the whole variable domain EPEVTQTPSHQVTQMGQEVILRCVPISNHLYFYWYRQILGQKVEFLVSFYNNEISEKSEIFDDQFSVERPDGSNFTLKIRSTKLEDSAMYFCASRRDSYEQYFGPGTRLTVT.

The chain combines TRBV5-1 with TRBJ1-4; 7 positions agree with TRBD1. The J segment lost 7 bases and the V segment lost 5 bases, leaving 5 bases of the junction unmatched. Germline V gene data show CDR1 as SGHRS and CDR2 as YFSETQ. CDR3 length: 13 amino acids. The CDR3 DNA reads TGCGCCAGCAGAGAGGGGGCGGGTGAAAAACTGTTTTTT. It translates to CASREGAGEKLFF. Variable domain in full (rest from reference TRBV5-1 and TRBJ1-4): KAGVTQTPRYLIKTRGQQVTLSCSPISGHRSVSWYQQTPGQGLQFLFEYFSETQRNKGNFPGRFSGRQFSNSRSEMNVSTLELGDSALYLCASREGAGEKLFFGSGTQLSVL.

The gene calls are TRBV11-2 and TRBJ1-5, with TRBD1 matching over 12 bases. Trimming removed 3 bases from V and 9 bases from J; junction bases left unmatched: 3. Germline V gene sequence: CDR1 SGHAT, CDR2 FQNNGV. The CDR3 consists of 14 residues. Written as DNA, the CDR3 is TGTGCCAGCAGCTTGGGGACAGGGGGCGCGCCCCAGCATTTT. Amino acids: CASSLGTGGAPQHF.

Only a few counts were recorded for this clone. The V call is TRBV18, the J call TRBJ2-2; 7 bases align to TRBD1. V gave up 4 bases and J gave up 1 base; unmatched junction bases: 3. The CDR3 has 15 amino acids. The germline V gene has CDR1 KGHSH and CDR2 LQKENI. CDR3 bases: TGTGCCAGCTCACGCCGGACAGGGAACACCGGGGAGCTGTTTTTT. It specifies CASSRRTGNTGELFF. The variable domain in full, with the rest retrieved from reference TRBV18 and TRBJ2-2, is NAGVMQNPRHLVRRRGQEARLRCSPMKGHSHVYWYRQLPEEGLKFMVYLQKENIIDESGMPKERFSAEFPKEGPSILRIQQVVRGDSAAYFCASSRRTGNTGELFFGEGSRLTVL.

The CDR3 sequence is CASSWYRGNEQFF. CDR3 coding DNA: TGTGCCAGCAGCTGGTACAGGGGCAATGAGCAGTTCTTC. The chain employs TRBV7-2 and TRBJ2-1, with TRBD1 matching 7 bases. The trim removed 4 bases at V and 6 bases at J, leaving 3 bases unmatched. The germline V gene has CDR1 SGHTA and CDR2 FQGNSA. The CDR3 length is 13 residues.

The chain employs TRBV14 and TRBJ1-2; D remains unclear. V was clipped by 5 bases and J by 13 bases, with 20 bases between them. This CDR3 spans 13 amino acids. Germline CDR1 and CDR2: SGHDN and FVKESK. CDR3 nucleotides: TGTGCCAGCAGCAGACCAGGCACCTCTATAGGCACCTTC. Encoded protein: CASSRPGTSIGTF.